This TCR beta chain was recorded in a study of blood T cell repertoires in COVID-19. Study in general: PBMCs, B-cell-depleted T cells, or T cells were the source of the cDNA or gDNA that made up the material.

Residents of 20 to 25 US areas, aged roughly 18 to 89 years, made up the participants. As originally analysed: Reference gene primer amplification in the assay estimated nucleated cell counts. This table comes from immunoSEQ multiplex PCR, and its TCRdb copy is limited to in-frame clones, with some not included. V, J and clone size derive from that table, while D and trimming were established from the DNA sequence. The repertoire holds roughly 300,000 clones, with 85% to 90% as singletons. Trimming took 1 base from V and 5 from J; bases not matched to a gene: 9. The CDR3 covers 16 residues. The germline V gene has CDR1 SGHNT and CDR2 YENEEA.

The TCR sequence derives from a man aged 25 to 40 who had recovered from COVID-19. The chain recombines TRBV11-3 with TRBJ1-1; 8 nucleotides agree with TRBD1. Sequenced: PBMCs or T cells enriched from blood (not recorded which). The CDR3 bases are TGTGCCAGCAGCTTAGCGGCGCAGGGGGCGAATACTGAAGCTTTCTTT. It codes for CASSLAAQGANTEAFF.